These T cell receptor beta chains were read from a single sample in a study of blood T cells in healthy people across ages. MiXCR, applied by TCRdb to the 5' RACE reads, yields one record per CDR3 protein. The sample shows about 750,000 distinct CDR3 sequences, approximately 55% of them seen only once. Sample: blood. All receptors derive from a man at least 80 years old in good health. Each CDR3 is given with its conserved first and last residue. A D gene is named only where the DNA matches it firmly. Clone size is given for some rows only: seen once, a few or many times, or a class if the clone is expanded.

J gene	D gene	V gene	clone size	CDR3 protein	CDR3 DNA
TRBJ1-2	.	TRBV28	.	CASTLDGFYGYTF	TGTGCCAGCACCTTGGACGGATTCTATGGCTACACCTTC
TRBJ1-2	.	TRBV25-1	.	CASSEFQVPYGYTF	TGTGCCAGCAGTGAATTCCAGGTTCCCTATGGCTACACCTTC
TRBJ2-7	.	TRBV7-2	.	CASSSAPGDTREQYF	TGTGCCAGCAGCTCCGCTCCGGGAGACACCCGCGAGCAGTACTTC
TRBJ2-1	TRBD2	TRBV10-2	few	CASRFGTSGRDEQFF	TGCGCCAGCAGGTTCGGGACTAGCGGGAGAGATGAGCAGTTCTTC
TRBJ2-5	TRBD2	TRBV5-1	few	CASSLEGGRGETQYF	TGCGCCAGCAGCTTGGAAGGCGGGAGGGGCGAGACCCAGTACTTC
TRBJ2-1	.	TRBV7-3	.	CASSLNPQRAYNEQFF	TGTGCCAGCAGCTTAAACCCTCAGCGGGCGTACAATGAGCAGTTCTTC
TRBJ1-4	TRBD1	TRBV28	.	CASSGTGLGEKLFF	TGTGCCAGCAGCGGGACAGGGCTAGGAGAAAAACTGTTTTTT
TRBJ2-7	TRBD2	TRBV15	.	CATTAGLAGEETRYF	TGTGCCACCACCGCGGGACTAGCGGGAGAAGAGACCCGGTACTTC
TRBJ2-3	.	TRBV9	few	CASSAPGRYAYF	TGTGCCAGCAGCGCTCCCGGCAGATACGCGTATTTT
TRBJ2-5	TRBD2	TRBV7-2	.	CASSFPRGLAGAETQYF	TGTGCCAGCAGCTTCCCTAGAGGACTAGCGGGAGCAGAGACCCAGTACTTC
TRBJ2-5	.	TRBV20-1	few	CSARDGAQGQETQYF	TGCAGTGCTAGAGATGGAGCGCAGGGCCAAGAGACCCAGTACTTC
TRBJ2-7	.	TRBV5-1	once	CASSQLTAFYEQYF	TGCGCCAGCAGTCAATTGACCGCGTTCTACGAGCAGTACTTC
TRBJ1-4	TRBD1	TRBV27	.	CASSAGTGYGKLFF	TGTGCCAGCAGTGCCGGGACAGGCTACGGAAAACTGTTTTTT
TRBJ2-7	TRBD2	TRBV6-5	.	CASSLNPGGIYEQYF	TGTGCCAGCAGTCTGAACCCCGGGGGGATCTACGAGCAGTACTTC
TRBJ2-5	.	TRBV5-1	.	CASSLGGPAGETQYF	TGCGCCAGCAGCTTGGGGGGGCCGGCGGGAGAGACCCAGTACTTC
TRBJ2-1	.	TRBV5-1	.	CASSLAGAGSSYNERFF	TGCGCCAGCAGCTTGGCCGGGGCGGGAAGCTCCTACAATGAGCGGTTCTTC
TRBJ2-7	.	TRBV2	.	CASSDGRAYNEQYF	TGTGCCAGCAGTGATGGCCGGGCCTACAATGAGCAGTACTTC
TRBJ2-4	.	TRBV3-1	.	CASSQEKFQYF	TGTGCCAGCAGCCAAGAGAAATTTCAGTACTTC
TRBJ2-1	.	TRBV7-2	.	CASSFSRESYNEQFF	TGTGCCAGCAGCTTCTCCCGGGAGTCCTACAATGAGCAGTTCTTC
TRBJ2-1	TRBD1	TRBV3-1	few	CASSQVGQPYNEQFF	TGTGCCAGCAGCCAAGTGGGACAGCCGTACAATGAGCAGTTCTTC
TRBJ2-5	TRBD1	TRBV7-9	.	CASSLGQAPGETQYF	TGTGCCAGCAGCTTGGGACAGGCCCCAGGAGAGACCCAGTACTTC
TRBJ2-6	.	TRBV7-2	.	CASSPPGSSGANVLTF	TGTGCCAGCAGCCCGCCAGGATCCTCTGGGGCCAACGTCCTGACTTTC
TRBJ2-7	TRBD1	TRBV5-5	few	CASSYLPGQNYEQYF	TGTGCCAGCAGCTACCTACCGGGACAGAATTACGAGCAGTACTTC
TRBJ2-3	.	TRBV29-1	once	CSVDVGESPYF	TGCAGCGTTGATGTAGGGGAGAGTCCGTATTTT
TRBJ2-7	TRBD2	TRBV24-1	.	CATSDRTSGRLYNEQYF	TGTGCCACCAGTGATCGGACTAGCGGGAGGCTATACAATGAGCAGTACTTC
TRBJ1-5	TRBD1	TRBV12-3/TRBV12-4	.	CASAPGGVNQPQHF	TGTGCCAGCGCGCCAGGGGGGGTCAATCAGCCCCAGCATTTT
TRBJ2-1	TRBD2	TRBV4-2	few	CASSQTGLGARNEQFF	TGTGCCAGCAGCCAAACGGGACTAGGGGCCCGCAATGAGCAGTTCTTC
TRBJ2-1	.	TRBV11-2	.	CASSLARMDNEQFF	TGTGCCAGCAGCTTGGCTAGGATGGACAATGAGCAGTTCTTC
TRBJ2-7	.	TRBV6-5	.	CASSSPAALGGDEQYF	TGTGCCAGCAGTTCCCCCGCAGCCCTCGGGGGAGACGAGCAGTACTTC
TRBJ2-1	TRBD2	TRBV4-1	.	CASSQGKPLAGANEQFF	TGCGCCAGCAGCCAAGGGAAACCTCTAGCGGGAGCGAATGAGCAGTTCTTC
TRBJ2-5	.	TRBV2	.	CASSWRPGLQETQYF	TGTGCCAGCAGTTGGCGGCCAGGACTGCAGGAGACCCAGTACTTC
TRBJ1-5	.	TRBV6-6	.	CASSYRPADSNQPQHF	TGTGCCAGCAGTTACCGGCCCGCGGATTCAAATCAGCCCCAGCATTTT
TRBJ1-2	.	TRBV21-1	.	CASSSLTYGYTF	TGTGCCAGCAGCAGCCTGACGTATGGCTACACCTTC
TRBJ2-7	.	TRBV9	.	CASSVGLQGRDREQYF	TGTGCCAGCAGCGTAGGCTTGCAGGGGAGGGATCGCGAGCAGTACTTC
TRBJ2-1	.	TRBV11-3	.	CASSSRRGYNEQFF	TGTGCCAGCAGCTCCCGGAGGGGTTACAATGAGCAGTTCTTC
TRBJ2-7	TRBD2	TRBV7-2	few	CASSLEASGFPREQYF	TGTGCCAGCAGCTTAGAGGCTAGCGGGTTCCCGCGCGAGCAGTACTTC
TRBJ2-1	.	TRBV3-1	.	CATSRGANEQFF	TGTGCCACCAGCCGAGGGGCCAATGAGCAGTTCTTC
TRBJ2-7	TRBD1	TRBV6-5	.	CASSPPRQGRSYEQYF	TGTGCCAGCAGTCCGCCTCGACAGGGGAGGTCCTACGAGCAGTACTTC
TRBJ1-2	.	TRBV7-2	.	CASSSQRGGGYTF	TGTGCCAGCAGCAGTCAGCGGGGCGGTGGCTACACCTTC
TRBJ2-4	.	TRBV11-3	few	CASSLGGGIDIQYF	TGTGCCAGCAGCTTAGGAGGCGGGATCGACATTCAGTACTTC
TRBJ2-3	.	TRBV27	.	CASSSYRSAATDTQYF	TGTGCCAGCAGTTCCTATCGGTCAGCGGCCACAGATACGCAGTATTTT
TRBJ2-5	.	TRBV3-1	.	CVSSVLGETQYF	TGTGTCAGCAGCGTTTTAGGCGAGACCCAGTACTTC
TRBJ2-7	.	TRBV12-3/TRBV12-4	few	CASSLDRVRDEQYF	TGTGCCAGCAGTTTAGACAGGGTAAGGGACGAGCAGTACTTC
TRBJ2-7	TRBD2	TRBV28	.	CASSSGLAEDRSYNEQYF	TGTGCCAGCAGTTCGGGACTAGCGGAAGACCGCTCCTACAATGAGCAGTACTTC
TRBJ1-2	.	TRBV29-1	few	CSVERRQRYGYTF	TGCAGCGTTGAACGTCGGCAGCGATATGGCTACACCTTC
TRBJ1-5	.	TRBV6-6	.	CASRNDNFSNQPQHF	TGTGCCAGCAGAAATGACAACTTCAGCAATCAGCCCCAGCATTTT
TRBJ2-3	.	TRBV5-1	.	CASSLARGSSTDTQYF	TGCGCCAGCAGCTTGGCCCGAGGATCTAGCACAGATACGCAGTATTTT
TRBJ2-1	.	TRBV27	.	CASRPDSFSYNEQFF	TGTGCCAGCAGACCGGACAGCTTCTCCTACAATGAGCAGTTCTTC
TRBJ1-4	.	TRBV20-1	.	CSARPHPDEKLFF	TGCAGTGCTAGACCCCATCCGGATGAAAAACTGTTTTTT
TRBJ1-1	TRBD1	TRBV2	few	CASTKEGAAEAFF	TGTGCCAGCACTAAGGAGGGGGCGGCTGAAGCTTTCTTT
TRBJ2-6	TRBD1	TRBV28	few	CASSFSGTESGANVLTF	TGTGCCAGCAGTTTTTCCGGGACAGAGTCTGGGGCCAACGTCCTGACTTTC
TRBJ2-7	.	TRBV6-6	few	CASSYGGRTYEQYF	TGTGCCAGCAGTTACGGTGGCAGGACCTACGAGCAGTACTTC
TRBJ1-1	TRBD1	TRBV12-3/TRBV12-4	once	CASSPGQAISNTEAFF	TGTGCCAGCAGTCCGGGACAGGCGATCTCGAACACTGAAGCTTTCTTT
TRBJ2-5	.	TRBV7-9	.	CASSSTRGMQYF	TGTGCCAGCAGCTCCACCAGGGGCATGCAGTACTTC